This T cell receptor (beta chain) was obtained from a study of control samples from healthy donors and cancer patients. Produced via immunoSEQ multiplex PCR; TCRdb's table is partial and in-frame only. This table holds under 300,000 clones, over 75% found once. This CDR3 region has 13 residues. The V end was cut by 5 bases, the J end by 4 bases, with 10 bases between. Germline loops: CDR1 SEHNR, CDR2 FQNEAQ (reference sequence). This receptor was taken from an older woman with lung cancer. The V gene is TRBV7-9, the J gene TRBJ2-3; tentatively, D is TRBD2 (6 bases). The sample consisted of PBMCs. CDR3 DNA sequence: TGTGCCAGCAGCCGATCGGGGGCAGATACGCAGTATTTT. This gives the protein CASSRSGADTQYF.